A single sample is the source of the 3 T cell receptor beta chains below, sequenced in a study of blood T cell repertoires in COVID-19. Measured with immunoSEQ multiplex PCR; TCRdb has only the in-frame clones, and not every one. The sample lists approximately 27,000 clones, 80% to 90% occurring once. Input material: peripheral blood. These receptors originate from a human donor with acute or convalescent COVID-19. The donor label of this sample is uncertain.

J is TRBJ2-1 and V is TRBV2, with TRBD2 matching 8 bases. Germline CDR1 SNHLY, CDR2 FYNNEI. The CDR3 extends over 14 amino acids. V was clipped by 0 bases and J by 12 bases; unmatched bases: 7. Here the CDR3 DNA reads TGTGCCAGCAGTGAAGCGCTTCGGGCGGGGGGGCAGTTCTTC. It specifies CASSEALRAGGQFF. Supplemented by reference TRBV2 and TRBJ2-1, the full variable domain reads EPEVTQTPSHQVTQMGQEVILRCVPISNHLYFYWYRQILGQKVEFLVSFYNNEISEKSEIFDDQFSVERPDGSNFTLKIRSTKLEDSAMYFCASSEALRAGGQFFGPGTRLTVL.

V is TRBV5-6 and J is TRBJ2-7; the match to TRBD2 covers 10 bases. The trim removed 3 bases at V and 3 bases at J, leaving 6 bases unmatched. The CDR3 extends over 15 amino acids. CDR1 and CDR2 from the germline V gene are SGHDT and YYEEEE. The CDR3 region has the DNA TGTGCCAGCAGCTCTCCCCCTAGCGGGAGCTACGAGCAGTACTTC. As protein: CASSSPPSGSYEQYF.

This sequence joins TRBV6-5 and TRBJ1-5; 9 bases align to TRBD1. The CDR3 is 15 residues long. Germline lookup yields CDR1 MNHEY and CDR2 SVGAGI. The junction had 5 bases not matched to a gene; V was cut back by 6 bases and J by 2 bases. Here the CDR3 DNA reads TGTGCCAGCAGAGCCGACAGGGGGGGCAATCAGCCCCAGCATTTT. Translating gives CASRADRGGNQPQHF.